This T cell receptor (beta chain) was sequenced for a study of OX40 agonist ivuxolimab in advanced cancers. Study results and limitations: Fewer expanded clones were found on average in CD4+ than in CD8+ T cells. Among the least clonally expanded were partial responders at 0.1-3.0 mg/kg. Low normalized T-cell clonal expansion was additionally recorded for some nonresponders.

The assay was immunoSEQ multiplex PCR, and TCRdb's table has in-frame clones only and misses some. The table records fewer than 200,000 clones, around 94% of them present only once. This clone was seen once. Its antigen is still unknown. The V gene end was trimmed by 8 bases and the J gene end by 4 bases; junction bases not matched to a gene: 13. The CDR3 extends over 16 amino acids. The V gene's germline CDR1 is MDHEN and CDR2 SYDVKM. Sequenced material: CD4+ or CD8+ T cells sorted from blood, taken in a trial of the OX40 agonist ivuxolimab. This TCR came from an adult with an advanced solid tumor such as melanoma, head and neck, liver or kidney cancer. This sequence joins TRBV28 and TRBJ1-5, with 8 positions matching TRBD1. This CDR3 is CASLLGRTGINQPQHF. The CDR3 DNA reads TGTGCCAGCCTTTTAGGCCGGACAGGGATTAATCAGCCCCAGCATTTT.